The rows below give T cell receptor beta chains drawn from one sample of a study of T cell responses to AZD1222 COVID-19 vaccine. TCRdb's table, derived via immunoSEQ multiplex PCR, lists solely in-frame clones and lacks some. The sample has around 110,000 clones, approximately 84% seen once; the top ten hold around 7.5%. Specimen: peripheral blood, collected on day 0 of AZD1222 vaccination. All receptors come from an adult in good health. Each CDR3 is given with its conserved first and last residue. D genes are given only for firm matches. For some rows the clone size is stated as once, few or many, or as a class when expanded; others skip it.

J,D,V,size,DNA,CDR3
TRBJ1-3,NA,TRBV28,once,TGTGCCAGCACCAAATGGGGCCAGGGGAACACCATATATTTT,CASTKWGQGNTIYF
TRBJ1-1,NA,TRBV5-6,NA,TGTGCCAGCAGCCCGCAGGACACTGAAGCTTTCTTT,CASSPQDTEAFF
TRBJ2-3,TRBD1,TRBV5-1,NA,TGCGCCAGCAGCTTGGCGGGACAGGGGCCAGATACGCAGTATTTT,CASSLAGQGPDTQYF
TRBJ2-2,TRBD1,TRBV7-3,NA,TGTGCCAGCAGCTTAATAGGAGCAGGGGGCGGGGAGCTGTTTTTT,CASSLIGAGGGELFF
TRBJ1-1,NA,TRBV5-4,NA,TGTGCCAGCAGCTTTGGCGAGAACACTGAAGCTTTCTTT,CASSFGENTEAFF
TRBJ1-2,TRBD1,TRBV4-1,NA,TGCGCCAGCAGCCAAGCTCCTCCCGGGACAGGGATCTATGGCTACACCTTC,CASSQAPPGTGIYGYTF
TRBJ1-5,NA,TRBV4-1,NA,TGCGCCAGCAGCTACGACAGTAATCAGCCCCAGCATTTT,CASSYDSNQPQHF
TRBJ2-1,TRBD1,TRBV6-5,NA,TGTGCCAGCAGTTACGGGACAGGGGCCTACAATGAGCAGTTCTTC,CASSYGTGAYNEQFF
TRBJ1-1,NA,TRBV11-2,NA,TGTGCCAGCAGCCGAGTCACGTATGCGAACACTGAAGCTTTCTTT,CASSRVTYANTEAFF
TRBJ2-3,NA,TRBV19,NA,TGTGCCAGTACAATTCGGGACCTCCCCACAGATACGCAGTATTTT,CASTIRDLPTDTQYF
TRBJ1-1,NA,TRBV30,NA,TGTGCCTGGTCCTCCTCCGGCGGCACTAAAGCTTTCTTT,CAWSSSGGTKAFF
TRBJ1-4,NA,TRBV2,NA,TGTGCCAGCAGCGACAAGACAGCCGTCCTTGAAAAACTGTTTTTT,CASSDKTAVLEKLFF
TRBJ2-3,TRBD2,TRBV19,NA,TGTGCCAGTAGTATAGGAGCGGGAGTCACAGATACGCAGTATTTT,CASSIGAGVTDTQYF
TRBJ1-5,NA,TRBV20-1,NA,TGCAGTGCTAGTCCCCTACATAGCAATCAGCCCCAGCATTTT,CSASPLHSNQPQHF
TRBJ1-5,NA,TRBV12-3/TRBV12-4,NA,TGTGCCAGCAGCTACGACAGAAATCAGCCCCAGCATTTT,CASSYDRNQPQHF
TRBJ2-2,NA,TRBV10-3,NA,TGTGCCGCCCATACAGGATCCGGGGAGCTGTTTTTT,CAAHTGSGELFF
TRBJ2-5,NA,TRBV28,NA,TGTGCCAGCAGTATAAGGGAAACGTCCCAGTACTTC,CASSIRETSQYF
TRBJ1-1,NA,TRBV5-1,few,TGCGCCAGCAGAGAACAGGGTTCCGACACTGAAGCTTTCTTT,CASREQGSDTEAFF
TRBJ2-1,NA,TRBV7-3,NA,TGTGCCAGCAGCTTAACCCCAACAAACACTAGAGGCAAATTGAATGAGCAGTTCTTC,CASSLTPTNTRGKLNEQFF
TRBJ2-1,TRBD2,TRBV6-5,NA,TGTGCCAGCAGTTACTCTGCTAGCGGAGACAATGAGCAGTTCTTC,CASSYSASGDNEQFF
TRBJ2-1,TRBD1,TRBV11-3,NA,TGTGCCAGCAGCTTTTCCGGGACAGGGGACAATGAGCAGTTCTTC,CASSFSGTGDNEQFF
TRBJ1-6,NA,TRBV2,few,TGTGCCAGCAGTGAAGTGATGCGGACGTCCAGGGCAGGGTCACCCCTCCACTTT,CASSEVMRTSRAGSPLHF
TRBJ2-7,NA,TRBV7-9,NA,TGTGCCAGCAGCCCCTCCTACGAGCAGTACTTC,CASSPSYEQYF
TRBJ1-2,NA,TRBV9,once,TGTGCCAGCAGAAACTATGGCTACACCTTC,CASRNYGYTF
TRBJ1-4,NA,TRBV28,NA,TGTGCCAGCAGTTTAGAGTATAAGGGACATGAGTTTTTT,CASSLEYKGHEFF
TRBJ2-4,NA,TRBV14,NA,TGTGCCAGCAGCGAAGACCGAGGGTTTAGCAAAAACATTCAGTACTTC,CASSEDRGFSKNIQYF
TRBJ2-1,NA,TRBV7-9,NA,TGTGCCAGCAGCTTAGCGGGCAGCTCCTACAATGAGCAGTTCTTC,CASSLAGSSYNEQFF
TRBJ2-7,NA,TRBV16,NA,TGTGCCAGCAGCCGTATACAGGGTCCCTACGAGCAGTACTTC,CASSRIQGPYEQYF
TRBJ2-3,NA,TRBV5-1,NA,TGCGCCAGCAGCCCTCCCCCAACTGCTGGTCTCGATACGCAGTATTTT,CASSPPPTAGLDTQYF
TRBJ2-5,NA,TRBV19,NA,TGTGCCAGTAGTATTTCTCTTTGGGCACAGAAAGAGACCCAGTACTTC,CASSISLWAQKETQYF
TRBJ1-1,TRBD1,TRBV7-9,NA,TGTGCCAGCGACAGGGGCCCTCGGACTGAAGCTTTCTTT,CASDRGPRTEAFF
TRBJ1-2,TRBD1,TRBV28,NA,TGTGCCAGCAGTTCCACAGGGGAAGTTGTTGGCTACACCTTC,CASSSTGEVVGYTF
TRBJ2-1,NA,TRBV6-2/TRBV6-3,NA,TGTGCCAGCAGCCTCCCGAATGAGCAGTTCTTC,CASSLPNEQFF
TRBJ2-7,TRBD2,TRBV20-1,NA,TGCAGTGCTAGTAGCGGGCCAACCTACGAGCAGTACTTC,CSASSGPTYEQYF
TRBJ2-7,NA,TRBV20-1,NA,TGCAGTGCTATCCGCGGCTACGAGCAGTACTTC,CSAIRGYEQYF
TRBJ1-2,TRBD1,TRBV5-6,NA,TGTGCCAGCAGCGTCGACAGGGGGCGAAGCTATGGCTACACCTTC,CASSVDRGRSYGYTF
TRBJ1-2,TRBD1,TRBV10-3,NA,TGTGCCATCAGTGATGTAAACAGGGGGCGGAACTATGGCTACACCTTC,CAISDVNRGRNYGYTF
TRBJ2-7,NA,TRBV5-1,NA,TGCGCCAGCAGTTGGGGGAGTGCTTACGAGCAGTACTTC,CASSWGSAYEQYF
TRBJ1-2,TRBD1,TRBV14,NA,TGTGCCAGCAGTCAAGGGACAGGGGTTGACTATGGCTACACCTTC,CASSQGTGVDYGYTF
TRBJ1-2,NA,TRBV5-6,NA,TGTGCCAGCAGCTTAAAGCGAAGTACTTATGGCTACACCTTC,CASSLKRSTYGYTF
TRBJ2-7,TRBD2,TRBV27,NA,TGTGCCAGCAGGAGAGCGGGACCCCCCTCCTACGAGCAGTACTTC,CASRRAGPPSYEQYF
TRBJ1-2,TRBD1,TRBV29-1,NA,TGCAGCGTTGAAGTTAGGGACAGCCTCTATGGCTACACCTTC,CSVEVRDSLYGYTF
TRBJ2-7,TRBD1,TRBV5-1,NA,TGCGCCAGCAGCGGGACAGGGGGCCCCTACGAGCAGTACTTC,CASSGTGGPYEQYF
TRBJ1-2,NA,TRBV6-5,NA,TGTGCCAGCAGGGGCCCTCGAAACTATGGCTACACCTTC,CASRGPRNYGYTF
TRBJ2-7,NA,TRBV7-2,NA,TGTGCCAGCAGCTTAAACGGATTCCCCTACGAGCAGTACTTC,CASSLNGFPYEQYF
TRBJ2-3,NA,TRBV24-1,NA,TGTGCCACCAGTGATTTACTAGGAGATACGCAGTATTTT,CATSDLLGDTQYF
TRBJ2-3,NA,TRBV3-1/TRBV3-2,NA,TGTGCCAGCAGCCAAGGGGGGGCCTGGGATACGCAGTATTTT,CASSQGGAWDTQYF
TRBJ2-3,TRBD2,TRBV6-5,NA,TGTGCCAGCAGTAAAATAGCGGGAGACACAGATACGCAGTATTTT,CASSKIAGDTDTQYF
TRBJ1-5,NA,TRBV2,NA,TGTGCCAGCAGTGCCCAGGTGTCGCCCCAGCATTTT,CASSAQVSPQHF
TRBJ1-1,NA,TRBV7-2,NA,TGTGCCAGCAGCCACCCCCGGCGCACTGAAGCTTTCTTT,CASSHPRRTEAFF
TRBJ2-5,TRBD1,TRBV9,NA,TGTGCCAGCAGCTCACCGTCGGACAGGGGAGAGACCCAGTACTTC,CASSSPSDRGETQYF
TRBJ2-1,NA,TRBV10-3,NA,TGTGCCATCAGTGAGTCAAGGGGATACAATGAGCAGTTCTTC,CAISESRGYNEQFF
TRBJ1-6,NA,TRBV10-3,few,TGTGCCATCAGCCTCAAAGGGGGAACTACTAATTCACCCCTCCACTTT,CAISLKGGTTNSPLHF
TRBJ2-7,NA,TRBV5-1,NA,TGCGCCAGCAGCTTGGGAGGGTACTCCTACGAGCAGTACTTC,CASSLGGYSYEQYF
TRBJ2-7,NA,TRBV5-6,NA,TGTGCCAGCAGCAACGGGTTGTCGGAGCAGTACTTC,CASSNGLSEQYF